The clone carrying this TCR beta chain was counted at least ten times. What it binds is unknown. Each CDR3 protein gets one entry after TCRdb re-called the 5' RACE reads with MiXCR. The sample holds 300,000 to 400,000 distinct CDR3 sequences, under 25% seen once. This CDR3 is 17 amino acids long. Trimming at V came to 2 bases and at J to 7 bases, leaving 11 bases not matched to a gene. CDR1 is MGHRA, CDR2 YSYEKL, per germline. This record belongs to a study of CD8 T cells in ankylosing spondylitis. Findings and caveats of the study: Roughly 8 highly homologous variants formed a TCR beta motif that appeared characteristic of ankylosing spondylitis blood.

Sequenced sample: blood, either unsorted or a sorted T cell fraction (not recorded which). This sequence was found in a male donor with ankylosing spondylitis. V is TRBV4-1 and J is TRBJ2-1; TRBD2 agrees at 10 bases. CDR3 sequence: CASSQPGLAGERNEQFF. The CDR3 nucleotides are TGCGCCAGCAGCCAACCGGGTCTAGCGGGGGAGAGGAATGAGCAGTTCTTC.